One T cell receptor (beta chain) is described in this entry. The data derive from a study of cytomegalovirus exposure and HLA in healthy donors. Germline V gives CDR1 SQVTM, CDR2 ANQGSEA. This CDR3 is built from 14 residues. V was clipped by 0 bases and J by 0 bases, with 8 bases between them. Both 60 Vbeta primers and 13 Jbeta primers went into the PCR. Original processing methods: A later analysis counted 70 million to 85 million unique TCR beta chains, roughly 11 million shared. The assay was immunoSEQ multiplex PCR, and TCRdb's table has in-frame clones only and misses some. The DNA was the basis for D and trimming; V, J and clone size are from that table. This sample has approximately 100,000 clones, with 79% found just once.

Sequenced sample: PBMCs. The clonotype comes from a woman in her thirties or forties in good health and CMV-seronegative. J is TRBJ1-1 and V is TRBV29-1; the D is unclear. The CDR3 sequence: CSVEDPPLNTEAFF. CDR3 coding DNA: TGCAGCGTTGAAGATCCCCCATTGAACACTGAAGCTTTCTTT.